The 31 T cell receptor beta chains in this list originate from one sample, sequenced in a study of prognosis after radiotherapy for stage I lung cancer. Genomic DNA provided the template from which TCR beta CDR3 was amplified by two-round multiplex PCR. Primers (each specific to one TRBV or TRBJ gene) were used in first-round PCR. TCRdb redid the calling of the multiplex PCR reads with MiXCR, one entry per CDR3 protein. The data show roughly 30,000 distinct CDR3 sequences, 25% to 40% seen once. Sequencing used PBMCs, obtained before or after stereotactic body radiation therapy (not recorded which). The receptors here all came from a donor over 45 with non-small cell lung cancer.

The rearrangement links TRBV12-3 or TRBV12-4 to TRBJ1-2; D may be TRBD1 (5 bases). The V end lost 8 bases, the J end lost 6 bases, and 16 bases lay between the germline ends. This CDR3 contains 13 residues. In DNA form, the CDR3 reads TGTGCCAGCCACCGCGGGGGGTCCCATGGCTACACCTTC. Its translation: CASHRGGSHGYTF.

As for this clonotype: An end of the junction does not agree with germline; a read error may underlie this. The DNA for the CDR3 is TGCGCCAGCAGCTCGGGACAGGGGTCTACTGGCTGCACCTTC. Encoded protein: CASSSGQGSTGCTF. The V and J genes are TRBV5-1 and TRBJ1-2; 10 bases are shared with TRBD1. This CDR3 has 14 residues. CDR1 and CDR2 from the germline V gene are SGHRS and YFSETQ.

This clonotype came up many times. The genes are TRBV4-3 and TRBJ1-2; 7 bases are shared with TRBD1. CDR3 length: 16 residues. Trimming cost V 3 bases and J 5 bases; bases outside gene matches: 12. CDR1 LGHNA and CDR2 YSLEER come from the germline V gene. This chain's CDR3 is CASSQEENTGAYGYTF. As DNA, the CDR3 is TGCGCCAGCAGCCAGGAAGAGAATACAGGGGCATATGGCTACACCTTC.

This clonotype was detected many times. The chain joins TRBV13 to TRBJ2-1, with D tentatively TRBD1 or TRBD2 (5 bases each). V dropped 0 bases and J dropped 6 bases, with 9 bases sitting between them. The length of the CDR3 is 14 residues. CDR1 is PRHDT, CDR2 FYEKMQ, per germline (reference sequence). The DNA of the CDR3 is TGTGCCAGCAGCTTAGGGGGGGTCCTCAATGAGCAGTTCTTC. It yields the protein CASSLGGVLNEQFF.

J is TRBJ2-1 and V is TRBV12-3 or TRBV12-4, with 8 bases that match TRBD2. This CDR3 has 15 amino acids. V lost 3 bases and J lost 2; bases outside the gene matches: 3. CDR3 coding DNA: TGTGCCAGCAGTTTTGCGGGGGGACCCTACAATGAGCAGTTCTTC. Translation: CASSFAGGPYNEQFF.

This clonotype was detected many times. The chain carries TRBV12-3 or TRBV12-4 and TRBJ2-1, with 9 bases matching TRBD1. V was pared by 5 bases and J by 9 bases, with 5 bases of the junction left unmatched. The CDR3 is 13 amino acids. CDR3 DNA: TGTGCCAGCAGTCCCGGGACAGGGCTTGAGCAGTTCTTC. As protein: CASSPGTGLEQFF.

In its sample, this clonotype was seen many times. The V gene is TRBV11-2, the J gene TRBJ2-7, with 9 positions matching TRBD1. Germline CDR1 is SGHAT and CDR2 is FQNNGV. V lost 5 bases, J lost 5 bases, and 13 bases stayed unmatched. The CDR3 covers 16 residues. Here the CDR3 reads CASSRRTGVVFDEQYF. CDR3 DNA: TGTGCCAGCAGCCGACGGACAGGGGTGGTGTTCGACGAGCAGTACTTC.

Concerning this clonotype itself: Mismatch with germline at one junction end may stem from a read error. CDR3 protein: CDSSDETRGGPYNEQFF. In nucleotides, the CDR3 is TGTGACAGCAGTGACGAGACTAGAGGGGGGCCCTACAATGAGCAGTTCTTC. The rearrangement uses TRBV6-2 or TRBV6-3 and TRBJ2-1, with D perhaps TRBD1 or TRBD2 (6 bases each). The CDR3 contains 17 residues. Germline V gene data show CDR1 as MNHEY and CDR2 as SVGEGT.

This clonotype was counted ten times or more. This sequence joins TRBV4-1 and TRBJ1-1; D is perhaps TRBD1 (5 bases). The CDR3 consists of 14 residues. Germline-derived CDR1 and CDR2 are MGHRA and YSYEKL. V was clipped by 0 bases and J by 5 bases, with 10 bases between them. The CDR3 nucleotides are TGCGCCAGCAGCCAAGAGTTGCAGGGAACTGAAGCTTTCTTT. It yields the protein CASSQELQGTEAFF.

There are many counts of this clonotype. The genes are TRBV28 and TRBJ1-1; 8 bases align to TRBD1. Germline V CDR1 and CDR2: MDHEN, SYDVKM. V dropped 5 bases and J dropped 10; count of bases not matched to a gene: 12. The CDR3 extends over 14 amino acids. The CDR3 loop is CASSILTGVGRAFF. DNA of the CDR3: TGTGCCAGCAGTATACTGACAGGGGTGGGGAGAGCTTTCTTT.

V gene TRBV6-5 combines with J gene TRBJ1-5; D is possibly TRBD1 (5 bases). The germline gives CDR1 MNHEY, CDR2 SVGAGI. Trimming cost V 10 bases and J 4 bases, with 17 bases left between them. The CDR3 length is 14 residues. The CDR3 protein is CAIIYGQGNQPQHF. CDR3 nucleotide sequence: TGTGCCATCATTTACGGGCAGGGAAATCAGCCCCAGCATTTT.

This clonotype was found many times. The gene calls are TRBV30 and TRBJ2-7; 12 bases are shared with TRBD2. This CDR3 has 14 amino acids. Per germline, CDR1 GTSNPN and CDR2 SVGIG (reference sequence). V was clipped by 0 bases and J by 5 bases; unmatched bases: 2. In DNA, the CDR3 is TGTGCCTGGAGTGTACTAGCGGGGGGTAACGAGCAGTACTTC. Translating it yields CAWSVLAGGNEQYF.

CDR3 loop: CASSLRGQNTGELFF. CDR3 DNA sequence: TGTGCCAGCAGCCTGAGAGGGCAGAACACCGGGGAGCTGTTTTTT. The V call is TRBV11-3, the J call TRBJ2-2; D possibly corresponds to TRBD2 (5 bases). Germline loops: CDR1 SGHNT, CDR2 YENEEA. Trimming took off 5 bases at V and 1 base at J, with 11 bases between the two ends. The CDR3 totals 15 residues.

Judged by abundance, this clonotype is medium-sized (0.01 to 0.1%). The chain's CDR3 is CASSPKPPTRSYNSPLHF. CDR3 nucleotide sequence: TGTGCCAGCAGTCCCAAGCCACCTACAAGGTCCTATAATTCACCCCTCCACTTT. This chain joins TRBV6-1 and TRBJ1-6; the D is unclear. Trimming left V 5 bases short and J 1 base short, with 18 bases between. This CDR3 has 18 amino acids. Germline loops: CDR1 MNHNS, CDR2 SASEGT.

As to this clonotype: A read error is possible here, since a much larger clone lies one base away. This chain joins TRBV5-1 and TRBJ1-4; D remains unclear. Germline-derived CDR1 and CDR2 are SGHRS and YFSETQ. The CDR3 sequence is 13 residues long. Trimming left V 4 bases short and J 5 bases short, with 9 bases between. The CDR3 sequence is CASSKDPNEKLFF. The CDR3 DNA is TGCGCCAGCAGCAAAGACCCGAATGAAAAACTGTTTTTT.

The CDR3 region is CASSRTENQPQHF. As DNA, the CDR3 is TGTGCCAGCAGCCGGACGGAGAATCAGCCCCAGCATTTT. The rearrangement links TRBV6-1 to TRBJ1-5; unclear D gene. There are 13 residues in the CDR3. Trimming took 6 bases from V and 4 from J, leaving 10 bases between them. Germline CDR1 and CDR2: MNHNS and SASEGT.

This clonotype was observed many times. The chain carries TRBV6-1 and TRBJ2-1, with 13 bases fitting TRBD2. V shed 3 bases and J 2 bases; nucleotides not matched to a gene: 4. CDR1 and CDR2 from the germline V gene are MNHNS and SASEGT. This CDR3 spans 17 amino acids. In DNA form, the CDR3 reads TGTGCCAGCAGTGACGAGACTAGCGGGGGGCCCTACAATGAGCAGTTCTTC. Translating gives CASSDETSGGPYNEQFF.

This clonotype was detected ten times or more. V usage is TRBV6-1 and J usage is TRBJ1-5; 8 bases match TRBD1. The CDR3 has 14 amino acids. V trimming: 6 bases; J trimming: 4 bases; junction bases outside the gene matches: 5. The V gene's germline CDR1 is MNHNS and CDR2 SASEGT. CDR3 sequence reads: CASSRQGTNQPQHF. As DNA, the CDR3 is TGTGCCAGCAGCCGACAGGGGACAAATCAGCCCCAGCATTTT.

V and J are TRBV3-1 and TRBJ2-4, with D tentatively TRBD1 or TRBD2 (5 bases each). This CDR3 is 16 amino acids long. Per germline, CDR1 LGHDT and CDR2 YNNKEL (reference sequence). The V gene lost 4 bases and the J gene lost 6 bases, with 19 bases spanning the gap. The CDR3 here is CASSLTGFGAGNIQYF. The DNA of the CDR3 is TGTGCCAGCAGCCTCACTGGCTTCGGGGCAGGAAACATTCAGTACTTC.

This clonotype was picked up many times. V is TRBV7-6 and J is TRBJ2-2; 12 bases are shared with TRBD2. The junction had 2 bases not matched to a gene; V was cut back by 2 bases and J by 4 bases. CDR1 SGHVS and CDR2 FNYEAQ come from the germline V gene. This CDR3 comprises 16 residues. CDR3 coding DNA: TGTGCCAGCAGCTTACGGACTAGCGGGGCCACCGGGGAGCTGTTTTTT. This gives the protein CASSLRTSGATGELFF.

This clonotype is medium-sized (0.01 to 0.1%) by share. The V gene is TRBV6-2 or TRBV6-3, the J gene TRBJ1-2; perhaps TRBD1 as D (6 bases). V gave up 2 bases and J gave up 2 bases, with 12 bases separating them. The germline V gene encodes CDR1 MNHEY and CDR2 SVGEGT. CDR3 size: 15 residues. The chain's CDR3 is CASSYTQGFNYGYTF. The CDR3 coding sequence is TGTGCCAGCAGTTACACACAGGGTTTCAACTATGGCTACACCTTC.

A word on this clonotype: This clone may be a read error of a much larger clone one base away. The chain carries TRBV20-1 and TRBJ1-4; D not certain. Germline V gene lookup returns CDR1 DFQATT and CDR2 SNEGSKA (reference sequence). The CDR3 length is 12 residues. V lost 8 bases and J lost 8, with 15 bases in between. Written as DNA, the CDR3 is TGCAGTTTAGTCGTGGTAGGCGAAAAACTGTTTTTT. Protein: CSLVVVGEKLFF.

At least ten counts were recorded for this clonotype. This sequence joins TRBV7-9 and TRBJ2-2; maybe TRBD2 (6 bases). The CDR3 runs to 17 residues. With 1 base removed from V and 5 bases from J, the gap between germline ends came to 17 bases. Germline V CDR1 and CDR2: SEHNR, FQNEAQ (reference sequence). The CDR3 loop reads CASSLGAGQSRTGELFF. The CDR3 DNA follows: TGTGCCAGCAGCTTAGGAGCGGGCCAGAGTCGTACCGGGGAGCTGTTTTTT.

On this clonotype: Mismatch with germline at one junction end may stem from a read error. This chain connects TRBV5-4 to TRBJ2-2, with TRBD1 identical over 8 bases. From germline, CDR1 is SGHNT and CDR2 YYREEE (reference sequence). There are 14 residues in the CDR3. CDR3 protein: CASSLPGGTEELFF. The DNA of the CDR3 is TGTGCCAGCAGCTTACCAGGGGGCACCGAGGAGCTGTTTTTT.

This clonotype was seen ten or more times. The chain joins TRBV7-3 to TRBJ2-2; D not resolved. This CDR3 comprises 15 residues. Germline-derived CDR1 and CDR2 are SGHTA and FQGTGA. V lost 2 bases and J lost 0, with 7 bases in between. The CDR3 reads CASSLYETNTGELFF. The CDR3 DNA follows: TGTGCCAGCAGCTTATACGAAACGAACACCGGGGAGCTGTTTTTT.

This clonotype turned up a few times. The CDR3 spells CASSRDPRDTEAFF. The CDR3 DNA sequence: TGTGCCAGCAGTCGGGACCCCAGGGACACTGAAGCTTTCTTT. The rearrangement joins TRBV6-1 to TRBJ1-1; possibly TRBD1 for D (5 bases). Trimming shortened V by 5 bases and J by 3 bases, and 13 bases separated the two germline ends. This CDR3 region has 14 residues. CDR1 MNHNS and CDR2 SASEGT come from the germline V gene.

This clonotype has a count of ten or more. The genes are TRBV19 and TRBJ1-5; D remains unclear. The CDR3 contains 15 residues. V lost 3 bases to trimming and J lost 1 base, with 10 bases between them. Germline CDR1 is LNHDA and CDR2 is SQIVND (reference sequence). In nucleotides, the CDR3 is TGTGCCAGTAGTATGTGGCAGGTCAGCAATCAGCCCCAGCATTTT. Translation gives CASSMWQVSNQPQHF. The variable domain in full, completed from reference TRBV19 and TRBJ1-5, reads DGGITQSPKYLFRKEGQNVTLSCEQNLNHDAMYWYRQDPGQGLRLIYYSQIVNDFQKGDIAEGYSVSREKKESFPLTVTSAQKNPTAFYLCASSMWQVSNQPQHFGDGTRLSIL.

V usage is TRBV5-1 and J usage is TRBJ1-2, with a weak D call TRBD1 (5 bases). Germline V gene sequence: CDR1 SGHRS, CDR2 YFSETQ. Trimming removed 0 bases from V and 4 bases from J, with 19 bases in between. CDR3 length: 17 residues. CDR3 bases: TGCGCCAGCAGCTTGGGACCACAGGTGGCGGACATCTATGGCTACACCTTC. This encodes CASSLGPQVADIYGYTF.

In its sample, this clonotype was seen many times. This chain links TRBV5-8 with TRBJ2-5; D ambiguous. Germline lookup yields CDR1 SGHTS and CDR2 YDEGEE. V was pared by 0 bases and J by 7 bases, with 10 bases between. The CDR3 loop spans 13 amino acids. This CDR3 reads CASSLGSAGTQYF. CDR3 nucleotides: TGTGCCAGCAGCTTGGGCTCAGCAGGGACCCAGTACTTC.

About this clonotype itself: The likely explanation is a read error, given a far larger clone one base away. The chain joins TRBV3-1 to TRBJ2-7; TRBD1 aligns across 12 bases. The length of the CDR3 is 14 residues. Germline V gene lookup returns CDR1 LGHDT and CDR2 YNNKEL (reference sequence). This chain's CDR3 is CAGSYGTGGDEQYF. The CDR3 nucleotides are TGTGCCGGCAGCTACGGGACAGGGGGCGACGAGCAGTACTTC.

There are many counts of this clonotype. The rearrangement links TRBV6-1 to TRBJ1-5; a weak D match, TRBD1 (5 bases). CDR3 size: 13 residues. Per germline, CDR1 MNHNS and CDR2 SASEGT. The V end lost 7 bases, the J end lost 3 bases, and 10 bases lay between the germline ends. CDR3 nucleotide sequence: TGTGCCAGCATGGACACCCTCAATCAGCCCCAGCATTTT. This gives the protein CASMDTLNQPQHF.